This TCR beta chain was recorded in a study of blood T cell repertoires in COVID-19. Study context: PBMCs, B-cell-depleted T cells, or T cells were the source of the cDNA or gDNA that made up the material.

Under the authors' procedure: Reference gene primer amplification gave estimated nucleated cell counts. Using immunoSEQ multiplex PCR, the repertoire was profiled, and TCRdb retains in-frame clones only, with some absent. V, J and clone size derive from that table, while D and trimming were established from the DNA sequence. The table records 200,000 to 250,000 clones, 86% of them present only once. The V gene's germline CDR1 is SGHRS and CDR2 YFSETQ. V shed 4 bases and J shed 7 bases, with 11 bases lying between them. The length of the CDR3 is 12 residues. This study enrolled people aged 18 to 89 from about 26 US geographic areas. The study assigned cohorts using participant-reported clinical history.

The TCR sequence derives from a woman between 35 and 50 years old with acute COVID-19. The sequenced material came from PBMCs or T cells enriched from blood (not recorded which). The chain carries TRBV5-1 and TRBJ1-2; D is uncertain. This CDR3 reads CASSPQTGGYTF. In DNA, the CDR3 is TGCGCCAGCAGCCCTCAAACGGGTGGCTACACCTTC.